Listed here is a single T cell receptor beta chain. Its target is not known. The CDR3 runs to 14 residues. V lost 4 bases to trimming and J lost 4 bases, with 13 bases between them. The V gene's germline CDR1 is MNHEY and CDR2 SMNVEV (reference sequence). This entry belongs to a study of beta chain features in type 1 diabetes. Study-wide results and limits: Possible PCR preference for shorter templates applied equally to patients and controls.

Investigators reverse transcribed all isolated RNA, so they sequenced expressed TCRB transcripts. The table came from immunoSEQ multiplex PCR; TCRdb's copy has only in-frame clones and leaves some out. The data contain more than 350,000 clones, over 9.5% of them singletons. The chain couples TRBV27 to TRBJ2-5; D is unclear. Sequencing was performed on naive CD4+ T cells from blood. The receptor's source is a woman between 18 and 29 years old in good health. The CDR3 DNA sequence: TGTGCCAGCAGTTCCTCCTGGACGGGAGAGACCCAGTACTTC. Its translation: CASSSSWTGETQYF.